The rows below give T cell receptor beta chains drawn from one sample of a study of cytomegalovirus exposure and HLA in healthy donors. Libraries were prepared by immunoSEQ multiplex PCR; TCRdb keeps only in-frame clonotypes and omits some of them. The sample holds 180,000 or so clones, about three quarters seen once. What was sequenced was PBMCs. The receptors stem from a middle-aged man in good health and CMV-seropositive. Both conserved end residues are part of each CDR3. Each record gives: clone size, V gene, D gene, J gene, CDR3 length, CDR3 protein, CDR3 DNA. The D gene is left open where the match is weak. Clone size is stated in some rows and not others, as once, few, many or a class when expanded.

abundance: NA; v_gene: TRBV5-8; d_gene: TRBD1; j_gene: TRBJ1-5; len: 17; CDR3aa: CASSFVQGALGNQPQHF; CDR3nt: TGTGCCAGCAGCTTTGTACAGGGGGCGCTTGGCAATCAGCCCCAGCATTTT
abundance: NA; v_gene: TRBV5-8; d_gene: NA; j_gene: TRBJ2-1; len: 14; CDR3aa: CASSSGGQYNEQFF; CDR3nt: TGTGCCAGCAGCTCGGGCGGACAGTACAATGAGCAGTTCTTC
abundance: NA; v_gene: TRBV11-3; d_gene: NA; j_gene: TRBJ1-1; len: 12; CDR3aa: CASSSGATEAFF; CDR3nt: TGTGCCAGCAGCTCAGGGGCCACTGAAGCTTTCTTT
abundance: NA; v_gene: TRBV6-1; d_gene: NA; j_gene: TRBJ2-5; len: 13; CDR3aa: CASRRLGQETQYF; CDR3nt: TGTGCCAGCAGGAGACTAGGCCAAGAGACCCAGTACTTC
abundance: NA; v_gene: TRBV19; d_gene: TRBD2; j_gene: TRBJ2-2; len: 16; CDR3aa: CASSIDASGGAGELFF; CDR3nt: TGTGCCAGTAGTATAGATGCTAGCGGGGGGGCCGGGGAGCTGTTTTTT
abundance: NA; v_gene: TRBV5-6; d_gene: TRBD1; j_gene: TRBJ1-2; len: 18; CDR3aa: CASSLSLRSPGTDYGYTF; CDR3nt: TGTGCCAGCAGCCTATCACTCAGATCCCCCGGGACAGACTATGGCTACACCTTC
abundance: NA; v_gene: TRBV19; d_gene: TRBD1; j_gene: TRBJ2-1; len: 15; CDR3aa: CASSTKVDRGNEQFF; CDR3nt: TGTGCCAGTAGTACGAAAGTTGACAGGGGCAATGAGCAGTTCTTC
abundance: NA; v_gene: TRBV11-2; d_gene: TRBD1; j_gene: TRBJ1-6; len: 16; CDR3aa: CASSQAGQPINSPLHF; CDR3nt: TGTGCCAGCAGCCAGGCGGGACAGCCGATTAATTCACCCCTCCACTTT
abundance: NA; v_gene: TRBV6-5; d_gene: TRBD2; j_gene: TRBJ2-5; len: 14; CDR3aa: CASNKRGGRETQYF; CDR3nt: TGTGCCAGCAATAAGCGGGGGGGCAGGGAGACCCAGTACTTC
abundance: few; v_gene: TRBV6-1; d_gene: NA; j_gene: TRBJ2-5; len: 14; CDR3aa: CASSARGWSETQYF; CDR3nt: TGTGCCAGCAGTGCAAGGGGGTGGTCAGAGACCCAGTACTTC
abundance: NA; v_gene: TRBV2; d_gene: NA; j_gene: TRBJ1-2; len: 13; CDR3aa: CASRELGEVGYTF; CDR3nt: TGTGCCAGCAGGGAGCTTGGGGAGGTTGGCTACACCTTC
abundance: NA; v_gene: TRBV19; d_gene: TRBD1; j_gene: TRBJ2-7; len: 14; CDR3aa: CASSMGQNFYEQYF; CDR3nt: TGTGCCAGTAGTATGGGACAGAATTTTTACGAGCAGTACTTC
abundance: NA; v_gene: TRBV5-1; d_gene: TRBD1; j_gene: TRBJ1-1; len: 14; CDR3aa: CASSDRDLGTEAFF; CDR3nt: TGCGCCAGCAGTGACAGGGACCTGGGCACTGAAGCTTTCTTT
abundance: NA; v_gene: TRBV29-1; d_gene: NA; j_gene: TRBJ2-6; len: 14; CDR3aa: CSVSEFSGANVLTF; CDR3nt: TGCAGCGTTTCGGAGTTCTCTGGGGCCAACGTCCTGACTTTC
abundance: NA; v_gene: TRBV7-9; d_gene: TRBD1; j_gene: TRBJ1-2; len: 14; CDR3aa: CASSLRTGGEGYTF; CDR3nt: TGTGCCAGCAGCTTAAGGACAGGGGGCGAGGGCTACACCTTC
abundance: NA; v_gene: TRBV6-5; d_gene: NA; j_gene: TRBJ1-2; len: 16; CDR3aa: CASSYSTLRGGYGYTF; CDR3nt: TGTGCCAGCAGTTACTCGACCCTTCGGGGAGGCTATGGCTACACCTTC
abundance: NA; v_gene: TRBV13; d_gene: TRBD2; j_gene: TRBJ2-7; len: 13; CDR3aa: CASSQSGGYEQYF; CDR3nt: TGTGCCAGCAGCCAGTCGGGGGGGTACGAGCAGTACTTC
abundance: NA; v_gene: TRBV28; d_gene: TRBD1; j_gene: TRBJ1-6; len: 18; CDR3aa: CASRLQGNGVSYNSPLHF; CDR3nt: TGTGCCAGCCGGCTACAGGGGAATGGGGTGTCCTATAATTCACCCCTCCACTTT
abundance: NA; v_gene: TRBV6-5; d_gene: NA; j_gene: TRBJ1-3; len: 16; CDR3aa: CASSYDGQGVGNTIYF; CDR3nt: TGTGCCAGCAGTTACGACGGTCAGGGCGTTGGAAACACCATATATTTT
abundance: NA; v_gene: TRBV5-4; d_gene: NA; j_gene: TRBJ1-1; len: 19; CDR3aa: CASSFPRGGAPSGNTEAFF; CDR3nt: TGTGCCAGCAGCTTCCCTAGGGGAGGGGCCCCTTCGGGGAACACTGAAGCTTTCTTT
abundance: NA; v_gene: TRBV9; d_gene: NA; j_gene: TRBJ2-7; len: 13; CDR3aa: CASSVASSYEQYF; CDR3nt: TGTGCCAGCAGCGTAGCTAGCTCCTACGAGCAGTACTTC
abundance: NA; v_gene: TRBV13; d_gene: TRBD2; j_gene: TRBJ2-1; len: 19; CDR3aa: CASSLTGTSGGPGVNEQFF; CDR3nt: TGTGCCAGCAGCCTGACCGGGACTAGCGGGGGGCCAGGGGTGAATGAGCAGTTCTTC
abundance: NA; v_gene: TRBV28; d_gene: NA; j_gene: TRBJ1-2; len: 15; CDR3aa: CASSLSVQGRRGYTF; CDR3nt: TGTGCCAGCAGTTTAAGTGTACAGGGACGTCGAGGCTACACCTTC
abundance: NA; v_gene: TRBV4-1; d_gene: TRBD1; j_gene: TRBJ2-3; len: 16; CDR3aa: CASSLRVTGGTDTQYF; CDR3nt: TGCGCCAGCAGCCTTCGCGTCACAGGGGGAACAGATACGCAGTATTTT
abundance: NA; v_gene: TRBV9; d_gene: TRBD1; j_gene: TRBJ1-4; len: 16; CDR3aa: CASSAKTGATNEKLFF; CDR3nt: TGTGCCAGCAGCGCCAAAACAGGGGCAACTAATGAAAAACTGTTTTTT
abundance: once; v_gene: TRBV5-1; d_gene: TRBD1; j_gene: TRBJ1-3; len: 16; CDR3aa: CASSLTGTGGGNTIYF; CDR3nt: TGCGCCAGCAGCTTGACCGGGACAGGGGGCGGAAACACCATATATTTT
abundance: few; v_gene: TRBV5-4; d_gene: TRBD1; j_gene: TRBJ2-3; len: 16; CDR3aa: CASSWTLQGAGDTQYF; CDR3nt: TGTGCCAGCAGCTGGACATTACAGGGGGCCGGGGATACGCAGTATTTT
abundance: NA; v_gene: TRBV2; d_gene: NA; j_gene: TRBJ1-2; len: 16; CDR3aa: CASSDQTGTDNYGYTF; CDR3nt: TGTGCCAGCAGTGACCAAACAGGGACGGATAACTATGGCTACACCTTC
abundance: NA; v_gene: TRBV7-9; d_gene: NA; j_gene: TRBJ2-2; len: 14; CDR3aa: CSSSSPSGGGELFF; CDR3nt: TGTTCCAGCAGCTCCCCTTCTGGAGGCGGGGAGCTGTTTTTT
abundance: NA; v_gene: TRBV6-6; d_gene: NA; j_gene: TRBJ1-3; len: 14; CDR3aa: CASSYEISGNTIYF; CDR3nt: TGTGCCAGCAGTTATGAGATTTCTGGAAACACCATATATTTT
abundance: NA; v_gene: TRBV4-2; d_gene: NA; j_gene: TRBJ2-2; len: 13; CDR3aa: CASSQERAGELFF; CDR3nt: TGTGCCAGCAGCCAAGAGCGGGCCGGGGAGCTGTTTTTT
abundance: NA; v_gene: TRBV11-2; d_gene: TRBD1; j_gene: TRBJ1-5; len: 15; CDR3aa: CASSLRTGVEQPQHF; CDR3nt: TGTGCCAGCAGCTTAAGGACAGGGGTAGAACAGCCCCAGCATTTT
abundance: NA; v_gene: TRBV5-1; d_gene: TRBD1; j_gene: TRBJ2-1; len: 14; CDR3aa: CASSPWDSYNEQFF; CDR3nt: TGCGCCAGCAGCCCTTGGGACAGCTACAATGAGCAGTTCTTC
abundance: NA; v_gene: TRBV10-3; d_gene: NA; j_gene: TRBJ2-3; len: 13; CDR3aa: CAARGASANTQYF; CDR3nt: TGTGCCGCCAGGGGGGCGTCTGCCAATACGCAGTATTTT
abundance: once; v_gene: TRBV5-1; d_gene: NA; j_gene: TRBJ1-6; len: 14; CDR3aa: CASSLVGQYSPLHF; CDR3nt: TGCGCCAGCAGCTTAGTGGGACAATATTCACCCCTCCACTTT
abundance: NA; v_gene: TRBV6-6; d_gene: TRBD1; j_gene: TRBJ2-6; len: 15; CDR3aa: CASGPTGYGANVLTF; CDR3nt: TGTGCCAGCGGCCCGACAGGGTATGGGGCCAACGTCCTGACTTTC
abundance: few; v_gene: TRBV5-1; d_gene: TRBD1; j_gene: TRBJ1-2; len: 17; CDR3aa: CASSPRDRPKPNYGYTF; CDR3nt: TGCGCCAGCAGCCCGCGGGACAGACCCAAACCTAACTATGGCTACACCTTC
abundance: NA; v_gene: TRBV28; d_gene: NA; j_gene: TRBJ1-6; len: 13; CDR3aa: CASRGGNNSPLHF; CDR3nt: TGTGCCAGCAGGGGGGGAAATAATTCACCCCTCCACTTT
abundance: NA; v_gene: TRBV4-2; d_gene: NA; j_gene: TRBJ2-2; len: 16; CDR3aa: CASSQDRGAHTGELFF; CDR3nt: TGTGCCAGCAGCCAAGATCGCGGGGCTCACACCGGGGAGCTGTTTTTT
abundance: NA; v_gene: TRBV7-9; d_gene: TRBD1; j_gene: TRBJ1-6; len: 16; CDR3aa: CSSSSPPGQGFSPLHF; CDR3nt: TGTTCCAGCAGCTCTCCCCCGGGACAGGGTTTTTCACCCCTCCACTTT
abundance: few; v_gene: TRBV2; d_gene: NA; j_gene: TRBJ2-5; len: 14; CDR3aa: CASSEYAGEETQYF; CDR3nt: TGTGCCAGCAGTGAATACGCGGGCGAGGAGACCCAGTACTTC
abundance: NA; v_gene: TRBV7-9; d_gene: NA; j_gene: TRBJ1-4; len: 14; CDR3aa: CASSVTGGGEKLFF; CDR3nt: TGTGCCAGCAGCGTGACAGGCGGGGGTGAAAAACTGTTTTTT
abundance: NA; v_gene: TRBV6-5; d_gene: NA; j_gene: TRBJ1-6; len: 15; CDR3aa: CASSGNRDSSSPLHF; CDR3nt: TGTGCCAGCAGTGGCAACAGGGATAGTAGTTCACCCCTCCACTTT
abundance: NA; v_gene: TRBV15; d_gene: NA; j_gene: TRBJ2-6; len: 19; CDR3aa: CATSRDQGGYYSGANVLTF; CDR3nt: TGTGCCACCAGCAGAGATCAGGGGGGATACTACTCTGGGGCCAACGTCCTGACTTTC
abundance: NA; v_gene: TRBV6-5; d_gene: NA; j_gene: TRBJ2-2; len: 13; CDR3aa: CASSYEAAGELFF; CDR3nt: TGTGCCAGCAGTTACGAAGCGGCAGGGGAGCTGTTTTTT
abundance: NA; v_gene: TRBV5-8; d_gene: TRBD1; j_gene: TRBJ1-6; len: 15; CDR3aa: CASSLEGARNSPLHF; CDR3nt: TGTGCCAGCAGCTTGGAGGGGGCGCGAAATTCACCCCTCCACTTT
abundance: NA; v_gene: TRBV15; d_gene: TRBD1; j_gene: TRBJ1-5; len: 16; CDR3aa: CATSRGTGALNQPQHF; CDR3nt: TGTGCCACCAGCAGAGGGACAGGGGCCCTCAATCAGCCCCAGCATTTT
abundance: NA; v_gene: TRBV5-1; d_gene: TRBD2; j_gene: TRBJ2-5; len: 15; CDR3aa: CASSLSSGGGETQYF; CDR3nt: TGCGCCAGCAGCTTATCTAGCGGGGGAGGAGAGACCCAGTACTTC
abundance: NA; v_gene: TRBV29-1; d_gene: TRBD1; j_gene: TRBJ2-6; len: 15; CDR3aa: CSVEGDSSGANVLTF; CDR3nt: TGCAGCGTTGAAGGGGACAGCTCTGGGGCCAACGTCCTGACTTTC
abundance: NA; v_gene: TRBV5-1; d_gene: NA; j_gene: TRBJ1-2; len: 14; CDR3aa: CASSLVTETDGYTF; CDR3nt: TGCGCCAGCAGCTTGGTCACGGAAACAGACGGCTACACCTTC
abundance: few; v_gene: TRBV10-2; d_gene: NA; j_gene: TRBJ2-1; len: 16; CDR3aa: CASSGGSAGGGNEQFF; CDR3nt: TGCGCCAGCAGTGGGGGTTCGGCAGGGGGAGGCAATGAGCAGTTCTTC
abundance: few; v_gene: TRBV4-2; d_gene: NA; j_gene: TRBJ2-5; len: 16; CDR3aa: CASSQAEGTPRETQYF; CDR3nt: TGTGCCAGCAGCCAAGCGGAGGGGACCCCTCGAGAGACCCAGTACTTC
abundance: NA; v_gene: TRBV27; d_gene: TRBD1; j_gene: TRBJ1-5; len: 17; CDR3aa: CASSPGQGTPSNQPQHF; CDR3nt: TGTGCCAGCAGTCCGGGACAGGGGACTCCAAGCAATCAGCCCCAGCATTTT
abundance: NA; v_gene: TRBV30; d_gene: NA; j_gene: TRBJ1-6; len: 14; CDR3aa: CAWSVSREGSPLHF; CDR3nt: TGTGCCTGGAGTGTTAGCAGGGAAGGATCACCCCTCCACTTT
abundance: NA; v_gene: TRBV28; d_gene: TRBD2; j_gene: TRBJ2-7; len: 16; CDR3aa: CASSSTGRAYSYEQYF; CDR3nt: TGTGCCAGCAGTTCAACGGGGAGGGCATACTCCTACGAGCAGTACTTC
abundance: once; v_gene: TRBV30; d_gene: NA; j_gene: TRBJ2-7; len: 12; CDR3aa: CAWSPDMYKQYF; CDR3nt: TGTGCCTGGAGTCCTGACATGTACAAGCAGTACTTC
abundance: NA; v_gene: TRBV11-1; d_gene: NA; j_gene: TRBJ2-1; len: 15; CDR3aa: CASSPTDDSYNEQFF; CDR3nt: TGTGCCAGCAGCCCCACAGATGACTCCTACAATGAGCAGTTCTTC
abundance: NA; v_gene: TRBV6-5; d_gene: TRBD1; j_gene: TRBJ1-6; len: 16; CDR3aa: CASSYIRTGDNSPLHF; CDR3nt: TGTGCCAGCAGTTACATAAGGACAGGGGATAATTCACCCCTCCACTTT
abundance: NA; v_gene: TRBV29-1; d_gene: NA; j_gene: TRBJ1-1; len: 11; CDR3aa: CSVLENTEAFF; CDR3nt: TGCAGCGTTTTAGAGAACACTGAAGCTTTCTTT
abundance: NA; v_gene: TRBV7-2; d_gene: TRBD2; j_gene: TRBJ2-1; len: 17; CDR3aa: CASSLAGTSGGAYEQFF; CDR3nt: TGTGCCAGCAGCTTAGCCGGGACTAGCGGGGGGGCGTACGAGCAGTTCTTC